Following are 20 T cell receptor beta chains from one sample sequenced in a study of tumor-infiltrating lymphocytes in primary liver carcinoma. TCR beta cDNA was reverse-transcribed from 450 to 500 ng of total RNA. The reaction used a constant-region primer and ProtoScript II reverse transcriptase. Each TCR beta library was derived from three nested multiplex PCR rounds that employed slightly modified ARM-PCR. A C-beta reverse primer and TRBV1-TRBV30 forward primers served in each of the first two PCR rounds, at approximately 10 cycles apiece. TCRdb re-derived calls from the multiplex PCR reads in MiXCR, one entry per CDR3 protein. The table includes about 330,000 distinct CDR3 sequences, less than 70% detected once. Germline DNA was also extracted, with blood RNA taken from unsorted whole blood. Sequenced material: peripheral blood. All receptors derive from a man aged 40-50 years with primary liver carcinoma and hepatitis B virus infection.

With regard to this clonotype: This clone may be a read error of a much larger clone one base away. No conserved phenylalanine or tryptophan is present at the end of the CDR3, so a read error is the likely explanation. The V call is TRBV6-5, the J call TRBJ2-7, with no clear D. This CDR3 is 14 amino acids long. Trimming stripped 0 bases from V and 3 bases from J, with 9 bases between. Germline CDR1 and CDR2: MNHEY and SVGAGI. In DNA form, the CDR3 reads TGTGCCAGCAGTTACTCAGTAGAGTTCTACGAGCAGTACTAC. Translating it yields CASSYSVEFYEQYY.

This sequence joins TRBV5-6 and TRBJ1-5; tentative D call: TRBD1 (6 bases). V lost 0 bases and J lost 1, with 14 bases in between. This CDR3 has 17 amino acids. In germline, CDR1 is SGHDT, CDR2 YYEEEE. DNA of the CDR3: TGTGCCAGCAGCTTGGGCGTTACAGGGCCCAGCAATCAGCCCCAGCATTTT. This gives the protein CASSLGVTGPSNQPQHF.

This clonotype was seen only once. The rearrangement uses TRBV11-2 and TRBJ2-1; 7 bases fit TRBD2. CDR3 length: 16 residues. V lost 5 bases and J lost 12; bases outside the gene matches: 19. The germline gives CDR1 SGHAT, CDR2 FQNNGV. The DNA of the CDR3 is TGTGCCAGCAGCCCAATCGGGGGGTTTTTTTCCTTTGGGCAGTTCTTC. This gives the protein CASSPIGGFFSFGQFF.

This clonotype was observed a handful of times. This may stem from a read error, because a much larger clone lies one nucleotide away. The CDR3 carries no conserved terminal phenylalanine or tryptophan, so it likely arises from a read error. The rearrangement uses TRBV11-1 and TRBJ2-3; 7 bases are shared with TRBD1. Germline CDR1 SGHAT, CDR2 FQDESV (reference sequence). The trim removed 5 bases at V and 12 bases at J, leaving 11 bases unmatched. This CDR3 has 13 residues. CDR3 sequence (DNA): TGTGCCAGCAGCCAGGGGACAGCCGACAAACAGTATCTT. This codes for CASSQGTADKQYL.

Of note for this clonotype: This clone may be a read error of a much larger clone one base away. It is likely a read error, because the conserved phenylalanine at the end of the CDR3 is missing. The chain joins TRBV6-2 or TRBV6-3 to TRBJ2-3, with D possibly matching TRBD2 (6 bases). Trimming stripped 6 bases from V and 0 bases from J, with 10 bases between. CDR3 length: 14 residues. Germline loops: CDR1 MNHEY, CDR2 SVGEGT. In nucleotides, the CDR3 is TGTGCCAGCAGCTGGGGACTTAGCACAGATACGCAGTATTTA. Protein product: CASSWGLSTDTQYL.

Points on this clonotype: One end of the junction is discordant with germline, which a read error may explain. This rearrangement joins TRBV5-5 to TRBJ2-1; the match to TRBD2 covers 9 bases. Per the germline V gene, CDR1 is SGHKS and CDR2 is YYEKEE (reference sequence). This CDR3 spans 15 amino acids. Here the CDR3 DNA reads TGTGCCAGCAGTAGGAATAGCGGGAGTGACAATGAACAGTTCTTC. This encodes CASSRNSGSDNEQFF.

The chain joins TRBV7-8 to TRBJ2-3; TRBD1 might be the D (8 bases). There are 16 residues in the CDR3. CDR1 is SGHVS and CDR2 is FQNEAQ in the germline V gene. V lost 4 bases, J lost 6 bases, and 20 bases lay in between. The CDR3 loop reads CASSSTGGGFSDTQYF. The CDR3 nucleotides read TGTGCCAGCAGCTCAACAGGGGGGGGATTTTCGGATACGCAGTATTTT.

As concerns this clonotype: Sequence at one end of the junction differs from germline and may be a read error. This chain connects TRBV10-1 to TRBJ2-1; D is undetermined. Per the germline V gene, CDR1 is WNHNN and CDR2 is SYGVQD (reference sequence). There are 15 residues in the CDR3. The CDR3 reads CASSDMGSSNNEQFF. The CDR3 DNA is TGCGCCAGCAGTGATATGGGTTCCTCCAACAATGAGCAGTTCTTC.

CDR3 in amino acids: CASKKGGNEQFF. CDR3 nucleotide sequence: TGTGCCAGCAAAAAGGGGGGAAATGAGCAGTTCTTC. The rearrangement joins TRBV6-2 or TRBV6-3 to TRBJ2-1; possibly TRBD1 or TRBD2 for D (6 bases each). The ends were cut back, 7 bases at V and 7 bases at J, with 11 bases in the middle. Germline CDR1 reads MNHEY; CDR2 reads SVGEGT. CDR3 size: 12 residues.

V usage is TRBV5-1 and J usage is TRBJ2-7; D not resolved. This CDR3 is built from 14 residues. Trimming stripped 7 bases from V and 1 base from J, with 15 bases between. CDR1 and CDR2 from the germline V gene are SGHRS and YFSETQ. This chain's CDR3 is CASYPQPTSYEQYF. The CDR3 DNA reads TGCGCCAGCTATCCTCAGCCAACTTCCTACGAGCAGTACTTC.

The gene calls are TRBV5-5 and TRBJ2-1, with TRBD2 identical over 11 bases. Germline CDR1 is SGHKS and CDR2 is YYEKEE (reference sequence). With V trimmed by 0 bases and J by 6 bases, 2 bases remained unmatched. There are 15 residues in the CDR3. In DNA, the CDR3 is TGTGCCAGCAGCTTGGCTAGCGGGAGGCCCAATGAGCAGTTCTTC. Protein: CASSLASGRPNEQFF. The whole variable domain, remainder taken from reference TRBV5-5 and TRBJ2-1, is DAGVTQSPTHLIKTRGQQVTLRCSPISGHKSVSWYQQVLGQGPQFIFQYYEKEERGRGNFPDRFSARQFPNYSSELNVNALLLGDSALYLCASSLASGRPNEQFFGPGTRLTVL.

The chain employs TRBV6-2 or TRBV6-3 and TRBJ1-4; no firm D call. The germline V gene encodes CDR1 MNHEY and CDR2 SVGEGT. The CDR3 runs to 14 residues. Trimming took off 6 bases at V and 7 bases at J, with 15 bases between the two ends. The CDR3 loop is CASRNKSRAEKLFF. CDR3 in DNA: TGTGCCAGCAGAAACAAGTCACGGGCTGAAAAACTGTTTTTT.

Comment on this clonotype: A read error may account for a junction end that differs from germline. The rearrangement joins TRBV5-5 to TRBJ2-3, with 11 bases matching TRBD2. This CDR3 contains 18 residues. CDR1 and CDR2 from the germline V gene are SGHKS and YYEKEE (reference sequence). The CDR3 DNA sequence: TGTGTCAGCAGCCAAAACCCTCTAGCGGGAGGTAGCACAGATACACAGTATTTT. This codes for CVSSQNPLAGGSTDTQYF.

Turning to this clonotype: Just one base apart from a much larger clone, this may be a read error. This chain links TRBV6-2 or TRBV6-3 with TRBJ2-2; 9 bases map to TRBD2. CDR3 length: 17 amino acids. The V gene's germline CDR1 is MNHEY and CDR2 SVGEGT. The ends lost 10 bases at V and 2 bases at J; junction bases unmatched: 14. The CDR3, as DNA: TGTGCCAACAGCCGGCCGGCTAGCGGGATAAACACCGGGGAGCTGTTTTTT. This sequence encodes CANSRPASGINTGELFF.

Comment on this clonotype: The missing conserved phenylalanine or tryptophan at the end of this CDR3 makes a read error likely. The DNA is left out, because the CDR3 cannot be placed on it with certainty; the CDR3 is given as TCRdb lists it. This chain links TRBV11-2 with TRBJ2-3; TRBD1, the table's D call, lacks a check against the DNA. From its first to its last residue, the CDR3 has 16 amino acids. Germline CDR1 reads SGHAT; CDR2 reads FQNNGV. Here the CDR3 reads CASSHPRVQGGDTHYS.

In the case of this clonotype: This CDR3 is missing its conserved last phenylalanine or tryptophan, likely due to a read error. The rearrangement uses TRBV6-1 and TRBJ2-7; D is unresolved. There are 13 residues in the CDR3. Germline CDR1 reads MNHNS; CDR2 reads SASEGT. V was cut by 2 bases and J by 5 bases, with 10 bases left in between. CDR3 region: CASSESVWNEQYL. In DNA form, the CDR3 reads TGTGCCAGCAGTGAATCGGTTTGGAACGAGCAGTACCTT.

Details on this clonotype: A read error may be the cause here, since a much bigger clone is one base away. The chain is built from TRBV6-5 and TRBJ1-5, with 9 bases identical to TRBD1. J was trimmed by 4 bases and V by 6 bases; bases with no gene match: 10. The V gene's germline CDR1 is MNHEY and CDR2 SVGAGI. The CDR3 is made up of 16 amino acids. The DNA of the CDR3 is TGTGCCAGCAGCCATTCCAAGACAGGGGGAAATCAGCCCCAGCATTTT. Translation: CASSHSKTGGNQPQHF.

The V call is TRBV6-1, the J call TRBJ2-7; either TRBD1 or TRBD2 may supply D (5 bases each). Germline CDR1 and CDR2: MNHNS and SASEGT. The V end was cut by 5 bases, the J end by 2 bases, with 16 bases between. This CDR3 region has 15 residues. CDR3 protein: CASSLAGAPPYEQYF. The CDR3 DNA reads TGTGCCAGCAGTTTAGCCGGGGCTCCCCCCTACGAGCAGTACTTC.

With regard to this clonotype: One base away lies a much larger clone, so this may be a sequencing read error. The chain is built from TRBV4-2 and TRBJ2-7; D not certain. From germline, CDR1 is LGHNA and CDR2 YNFKEQ. V lost 0 bases and J lost 8, with 17 bases in between. This CDR3 comprises 15 residues. This CDR3 is CASSQDLLSGDKQYF. The CDR3 DNA follows: TGTGCCAGCAGCCAAGATTTACTGTCCGGCGACAAGCAGTACTTC.

In regard to this clonotype: A much larger clone is a single base away; this may be a read error. The rearrangement uses TRBV6-6 and TRBJ2-5; 8 nucleotides line up with TRBD1. The CDR3 is 13 residues long. CDR1 and CDR2 from the germline V gene are MNHNY and SVGAGI (reference sequence). The CDR3 loop reads CASSQQGEEIQYF. In nucleotides, the CDR3 is TGTGCCAGCAGCCAACAGGGGGAAGAGATCCAGTACTTC.